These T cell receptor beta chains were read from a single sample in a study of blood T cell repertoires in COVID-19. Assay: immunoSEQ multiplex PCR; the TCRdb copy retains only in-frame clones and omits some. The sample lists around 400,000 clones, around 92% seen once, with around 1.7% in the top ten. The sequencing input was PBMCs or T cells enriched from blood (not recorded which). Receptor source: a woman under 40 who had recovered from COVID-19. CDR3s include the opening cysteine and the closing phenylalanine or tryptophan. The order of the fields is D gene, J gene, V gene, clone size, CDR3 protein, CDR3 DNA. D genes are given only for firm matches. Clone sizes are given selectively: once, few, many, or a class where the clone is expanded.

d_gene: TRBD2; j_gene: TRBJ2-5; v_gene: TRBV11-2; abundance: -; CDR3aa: CASSLASGTLDF; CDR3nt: TGTGCCAGCAGCTTAGCCAGCGGGACTCTGGACTTC
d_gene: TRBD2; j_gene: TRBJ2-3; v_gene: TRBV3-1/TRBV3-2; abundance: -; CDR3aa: CASSGGGSDTSTDTQYF; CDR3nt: TGTGCCAGCAGTGGCGGGGGGAGCGACACAAGCACAGATACGCAGTATTTT
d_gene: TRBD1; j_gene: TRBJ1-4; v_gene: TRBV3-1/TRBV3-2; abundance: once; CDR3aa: CASSPQGGQGEEKLFF; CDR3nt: TGTGCCAGCAGCCCTCAGGGAGGACAGGGGGAGGAAAAACTGTTTTTT
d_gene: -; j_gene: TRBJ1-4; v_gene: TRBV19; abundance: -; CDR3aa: CASSPGALGANEKLFF; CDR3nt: TGTGCCAGTAGCCCAGGGGCCTTGGGGGCTAATGAAAAACTGTTTTTT
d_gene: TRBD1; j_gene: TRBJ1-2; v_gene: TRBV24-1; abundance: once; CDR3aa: CATEVRDSFYGYTF; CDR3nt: TGTGCCACCGAGGTTAGGGACAGCTTCTATGGCTACACCTTC
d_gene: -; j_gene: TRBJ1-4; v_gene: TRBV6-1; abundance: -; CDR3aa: CASSERGREKLFF; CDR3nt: TGTGCCAGCAGTGAGAGAGGGCGGGAAAAACTGTTTTTT
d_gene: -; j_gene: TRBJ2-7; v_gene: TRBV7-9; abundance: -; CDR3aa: CASKGDIGEQYF; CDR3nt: TGTGCCAGCAAGGGGGACATTGGCGAGCAGTACTTC
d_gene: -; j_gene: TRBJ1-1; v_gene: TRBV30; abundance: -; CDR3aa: CALSREGAFF; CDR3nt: TGTGCGCTGAGCAGGGAGGGAGCTTTCTTT
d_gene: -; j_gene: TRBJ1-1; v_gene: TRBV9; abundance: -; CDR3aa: CASSVEPITEAFF; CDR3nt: TGTGCCAGCAGTGTAGAGCCCATCACTGAAGCTTTCTTT
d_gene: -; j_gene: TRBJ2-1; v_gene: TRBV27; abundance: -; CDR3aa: CASSFYSEQFF; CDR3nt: TGTGCCAGCAGTTTCTATTCCGAGCAGTTCTTC
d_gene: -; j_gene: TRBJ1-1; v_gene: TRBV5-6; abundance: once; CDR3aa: CASSLPGMRNTEAFF; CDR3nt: TGTGCCAGCAGCTTGCCAGGGATGAGGAACACTGAAGCTTTCTTT
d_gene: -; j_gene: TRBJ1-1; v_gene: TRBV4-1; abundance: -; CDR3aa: CASSQARAPGRTEAFF; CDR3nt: TGCGCCAGCAGCCAGGCAAGGGCCCCCGGGAGGACTGAAGCTTTCTTT
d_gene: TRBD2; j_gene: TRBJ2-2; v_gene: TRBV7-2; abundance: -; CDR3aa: CASSRWTSGSLGTGELFF; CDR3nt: TGTGCCAGCAGCAGATGGACTAGCGGGAGCCTGGGCACCGGGGAGCTGTTTTTT
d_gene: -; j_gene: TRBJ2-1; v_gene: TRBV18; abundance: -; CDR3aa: CASSPRRVTDYNEQFF; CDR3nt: TGTGCCAGCTCACCACGACGGGTGACTGACTACAATGAGCAGTTCTTC
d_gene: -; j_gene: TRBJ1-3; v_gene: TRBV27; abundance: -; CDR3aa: CASSTSVPTSGNTIYF; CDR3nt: TGTGCCAGCAGTACAAGCGTACCGACCTCTGGAAACACCATATATTTT
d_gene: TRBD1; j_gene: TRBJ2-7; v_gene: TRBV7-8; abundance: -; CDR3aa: CASSYDRVAYEQYF; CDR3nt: TGTGCCAGCAGCTACGACAGGGTGGCCTACGAGCAGTACTTC
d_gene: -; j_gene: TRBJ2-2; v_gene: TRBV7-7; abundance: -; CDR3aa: CASSPPGGELFF; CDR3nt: TGTGCCAGCAGCCCACCAGGCGGGGAGCTGTTTTTT
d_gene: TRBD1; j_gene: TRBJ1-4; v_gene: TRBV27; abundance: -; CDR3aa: CASSHRDSWSGSNEKLFF; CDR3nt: TGTGCCAGCAGCCACCGGGACAGCTGGAGTGGGTCTAATGAAAAACTGTTTTTT
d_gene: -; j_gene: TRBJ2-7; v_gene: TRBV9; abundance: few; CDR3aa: CASSGDMYEQYF; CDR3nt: TGTGCCAGCAGCGGAGACATGTACGAGCAGTACTTC
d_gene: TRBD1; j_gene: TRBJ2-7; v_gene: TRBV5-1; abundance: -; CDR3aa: CASSPGQSYEQYF; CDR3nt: TGCGCCAGCAGCCCGGGACAGTCCTACGAGCAGTACTTC
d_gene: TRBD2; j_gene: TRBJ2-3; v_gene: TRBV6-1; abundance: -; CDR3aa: CASSEEPGGSGADTQYF; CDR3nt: TGTGCCAGCAGTGAAGAGCCCGGCGGGAGTGGGGCGGATACGCAGTATTTT
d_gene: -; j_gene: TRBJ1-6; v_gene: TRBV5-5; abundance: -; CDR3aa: CASSLWADSGSPLHF; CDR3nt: TGTGCCAGCAGCTTGTGGGCGGACAGCGGTTCACCCCTCCACTTT
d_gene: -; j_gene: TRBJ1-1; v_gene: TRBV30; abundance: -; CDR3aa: CAWSVMREAFF; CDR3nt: TGTGCCTGGAGTGTTATGAGAGAAGCTTTCTTT
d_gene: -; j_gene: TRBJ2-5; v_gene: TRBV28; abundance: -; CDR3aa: CASSLIVETQYF; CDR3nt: TGTGCCAGCAGTTTAATAGTGGAGACCCAGTACTTC
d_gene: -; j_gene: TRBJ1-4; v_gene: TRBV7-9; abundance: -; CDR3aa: CASSLESEKLFF; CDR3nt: TGTGCCAGCAGCTTAGAGAGCGAAAAACTGTTTTTT
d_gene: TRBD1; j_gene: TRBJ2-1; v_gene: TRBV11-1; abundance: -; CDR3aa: CASSLTGQGLFEQFF; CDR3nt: TGTGCCAGCAGCTTAACCGGACAGGGTTTGTTTGAGCAGTTCTTC
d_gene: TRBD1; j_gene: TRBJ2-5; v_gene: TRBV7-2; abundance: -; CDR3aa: CASSLVPQGAGETQYF; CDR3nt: TGTGCCAGCAGCTTAGTCCCCCAGGGGGCCGGAGAGACCCAGTACTTC
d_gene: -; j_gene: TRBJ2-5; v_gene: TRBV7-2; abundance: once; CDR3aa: CASSLSAGETQYF; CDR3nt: TGTGCCAGCAGCTTATCGGCGGGCGAGACCCAGTACTTC
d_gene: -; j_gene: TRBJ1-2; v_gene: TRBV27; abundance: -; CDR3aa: CASSPSTGIFGYTF; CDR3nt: TGTGCCAGCAGTCCCTCGACAGGAATCTTTGGCTACACCTTC
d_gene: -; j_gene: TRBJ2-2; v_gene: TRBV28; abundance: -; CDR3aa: CASSLSFMTGELFF; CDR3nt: TGTGCCAGCAGTTTATCCTTTATGACCGGGGAGCTGTTTTTT
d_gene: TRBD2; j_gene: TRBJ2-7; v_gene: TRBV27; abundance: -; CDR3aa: CASSSQAGGSYEQYF; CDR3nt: TGTGCCAGCAGTTCCCAAGCGGGAGGGTCCTACGAGCAGTACTTC
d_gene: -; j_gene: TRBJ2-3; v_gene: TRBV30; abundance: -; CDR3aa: CAWSNRGGFSRGTDTQYF; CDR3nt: TGTGCCTGGAGTAACCGAGGGGGATTTAGCCGAGGCACAGATACGCAGTATTTT
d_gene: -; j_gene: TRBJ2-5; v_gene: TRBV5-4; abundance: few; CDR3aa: CASSRPGHQPETQYF; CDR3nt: TGTGCCAGCAGCCGGCCGGGACACCAACCAGAGACCCAGTACTTC
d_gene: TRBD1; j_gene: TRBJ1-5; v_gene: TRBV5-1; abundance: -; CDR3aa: CASSFGDSSNQPQHF; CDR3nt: TGCGCCAGCAGCTTTGGGGACAGCAGCAATCAGCCCCAGCATTTT
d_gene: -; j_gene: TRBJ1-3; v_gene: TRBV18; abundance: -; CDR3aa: CASSRIPKLPPPGVQSGNTIYF; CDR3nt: TGTGCCAGCTCTCGAATTCCAAAATTGCCCCCGCCCGGGGTACAATCTGGAAACACCATATATTTT
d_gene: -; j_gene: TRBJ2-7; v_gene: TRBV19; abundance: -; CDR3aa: CATREVGFRDSYEQYF; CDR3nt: TGTGCCACCCGCGAGGTCGGGTTTCGGGACTCCTACGAGCAGTACTTC
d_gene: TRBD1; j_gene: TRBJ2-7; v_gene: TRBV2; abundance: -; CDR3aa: CASSFVPGQSSYEQYF; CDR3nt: TGTGCCAGCAGCTTCGTGCCGGGACAGAGCTCCTACGAGCAGTACTTC
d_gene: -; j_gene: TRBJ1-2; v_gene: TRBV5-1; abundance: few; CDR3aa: CASSRAGEVGYTF; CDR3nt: TGCGCCAGCAGCCGGGCGGGGGAGGTTGGCTACACCTTC
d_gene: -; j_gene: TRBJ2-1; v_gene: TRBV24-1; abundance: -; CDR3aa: CATSPKQPYSSPSSYNEQFF; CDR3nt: TGTGCCACCAGTCCAAAACAACCATACAGTTCTCCAAGCTCCTACAATGAGCAGTTCTTC
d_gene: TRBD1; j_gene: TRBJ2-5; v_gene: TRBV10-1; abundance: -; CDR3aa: CASSEGQGGNKETQYF; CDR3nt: TGCGCCAGCAGTGAGGGACAGGGAGGAAACAAAGAGACCCAGTACTTC
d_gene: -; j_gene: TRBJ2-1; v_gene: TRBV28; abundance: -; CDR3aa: CASSLPYVGRGTYNEQFF; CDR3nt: TGTGCCAGCAGTTTGCCCTACGTAGGTAGGGGGACCTACAATGAGCAGTTCTTC
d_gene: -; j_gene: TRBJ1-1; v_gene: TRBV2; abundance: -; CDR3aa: CASSVGGLDAEAFF; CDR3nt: TGTGCCAGCAGTGTGGGGGGGCTAGACGCTGAAGCTTTCTTT
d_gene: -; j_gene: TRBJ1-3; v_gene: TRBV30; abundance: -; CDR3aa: CAWSVEEYSGNTIYF; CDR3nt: TGTGCCTGGAGTGTAGAGGAGTACTCTGGAAACACCATATATTTT
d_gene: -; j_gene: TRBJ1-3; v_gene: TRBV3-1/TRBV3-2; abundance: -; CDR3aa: CASSQALGGSGNTIYF; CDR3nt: TGTGCCAGCAGCCAAGCCCTCGGCGGCTCTGGAAACACCATATATTTT
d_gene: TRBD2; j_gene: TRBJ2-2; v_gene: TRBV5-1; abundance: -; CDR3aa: CASSSLAAGELFF; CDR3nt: TGCGCCAGCAGCTCACTAGCGGCCGGGGAGCTGTTTTTT
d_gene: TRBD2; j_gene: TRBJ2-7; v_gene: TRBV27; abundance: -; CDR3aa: CASSLSGGYEQYF; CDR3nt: TGTGCCAGCAGTTTATCGGGAGGGTACGAGCAGTACTTC
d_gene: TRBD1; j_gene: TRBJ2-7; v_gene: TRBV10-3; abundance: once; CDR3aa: CAIRERTGSYEQYF; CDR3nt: TGTGCCATCAGAGAGCGGACAGGCTCCTACGAGCAGTACTTC
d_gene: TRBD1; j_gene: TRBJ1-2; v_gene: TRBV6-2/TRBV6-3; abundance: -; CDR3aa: CASSTGEVYGYTF; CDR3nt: TGTGCCAGCAGTACAGGGGAGGTCTATGGCTACACCTTC
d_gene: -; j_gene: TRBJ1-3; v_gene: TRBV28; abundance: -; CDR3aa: CASSFWGLGNTIYF; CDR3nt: TGTGCCAGCAGTTTTTGGGGGCTTGGAAACACCATATATTTT
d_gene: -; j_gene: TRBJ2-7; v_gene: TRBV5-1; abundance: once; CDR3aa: CASSLDRVYEQYF; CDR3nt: TGCGCCAGCAGCTTGGACAGGGTCTACGAGCAGTACTTC
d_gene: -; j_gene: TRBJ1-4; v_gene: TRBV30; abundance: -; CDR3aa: CAWSDVGQENEKLFF; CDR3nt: TGTGCCTGGAGTGACGTGGGGCAGGAGAATGAAAAACTGTTTTTT
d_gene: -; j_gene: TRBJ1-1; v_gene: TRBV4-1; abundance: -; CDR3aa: CASRGRGGENTEAFF; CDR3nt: TGCGCCAGCAGGGGTCGGGGGGGCGAGAACACTGAAGCTTTCTTT
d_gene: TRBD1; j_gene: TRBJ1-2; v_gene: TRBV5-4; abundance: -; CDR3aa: CASSLVWAGQGDGYTF; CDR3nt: TGTGCCAGCAGCTTGGTGTGGGCCGGACAGGGGGATGGCTACACCTTC
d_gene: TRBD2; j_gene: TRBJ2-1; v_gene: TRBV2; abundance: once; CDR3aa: CASSEARASGGEQFF; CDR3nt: TGTGCCAGCAGTGAAGCGAGGGCTAGCGGTGGCGAGCAGTTCTTC
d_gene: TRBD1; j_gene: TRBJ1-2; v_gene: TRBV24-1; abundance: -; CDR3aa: CATSDVTGGIYGYTF; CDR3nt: TGTGCCACCAGTGACGTTACAGGGGGCATCTATGGCTACACCTTC
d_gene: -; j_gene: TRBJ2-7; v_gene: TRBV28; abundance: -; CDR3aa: CASGPGGGFKPYEQYF; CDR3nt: TGTGCCAGCGGCCCAGGGGGAGGCTTTAAACCCTACGAGCAGTACTTC
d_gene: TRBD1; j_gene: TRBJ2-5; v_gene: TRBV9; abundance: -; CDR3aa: CASSLSGTGGSETQYF; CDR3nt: TGTGCCAGCAGCCTATCCGGGACAGGGGGCAGTGAGACCCAGTACTTC